This T cell receptor (beta chain) was captured by sequencing in a study of shared clonotypes between healthy human individuals. Study-wide results and caveats: Clonotypes not shared had lower generation probabilities than those common to all four donors.

In the case of this clone: Its target is unknown.

On sorted subsets, replicate PCRs used 200 to 250 ng DNA, or 25,000 to 35,000 T cell genomes. Sequencing was performed with immunoSEQ multiplex PCR; in TCRdb, only in-frame clones are kept and a portion is missing. This table holds millions of clones, more than 90% found once. Trimming removed 4 bases from V and 1 base from J, with 10 bases in between. This CDR3 has 14 residues. CDR1 and CDR2 (germline): MNHNS, SASEGT. V is TRBV6-1 and J is TRBJ1-1, with D unresolved. Sequenced input: naive CD4+ T cells sorted from blood. Subset here: CD45RA+ positively selected. The source is a man between 18 and 29 years old in good health. The CDR3 coding sequence is TGTGCCAGCAGTGCCCTGGAGTGGAACACTGAAGCTTTCTTT. Encoded protein: CASSALEWNTEAFF.